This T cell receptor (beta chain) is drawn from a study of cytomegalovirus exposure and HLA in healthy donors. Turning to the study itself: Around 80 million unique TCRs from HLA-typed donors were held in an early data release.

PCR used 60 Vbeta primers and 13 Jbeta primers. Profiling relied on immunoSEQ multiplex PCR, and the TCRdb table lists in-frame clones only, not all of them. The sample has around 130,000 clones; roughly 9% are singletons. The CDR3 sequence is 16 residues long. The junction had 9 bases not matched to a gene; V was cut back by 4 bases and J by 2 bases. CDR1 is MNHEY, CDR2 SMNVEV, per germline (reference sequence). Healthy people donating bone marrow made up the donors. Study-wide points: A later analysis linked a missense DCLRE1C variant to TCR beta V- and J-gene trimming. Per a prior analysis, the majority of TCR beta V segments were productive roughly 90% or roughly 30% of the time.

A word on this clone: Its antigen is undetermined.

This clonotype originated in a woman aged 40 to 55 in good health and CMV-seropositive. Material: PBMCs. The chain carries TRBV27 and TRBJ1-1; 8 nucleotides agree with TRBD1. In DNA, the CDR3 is TGTGCCAGCAGTTCAGGGGGCCCCCAGTATAACACTGAAGCTTTCTTT. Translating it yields CASSSGGPQYNTEAFF.